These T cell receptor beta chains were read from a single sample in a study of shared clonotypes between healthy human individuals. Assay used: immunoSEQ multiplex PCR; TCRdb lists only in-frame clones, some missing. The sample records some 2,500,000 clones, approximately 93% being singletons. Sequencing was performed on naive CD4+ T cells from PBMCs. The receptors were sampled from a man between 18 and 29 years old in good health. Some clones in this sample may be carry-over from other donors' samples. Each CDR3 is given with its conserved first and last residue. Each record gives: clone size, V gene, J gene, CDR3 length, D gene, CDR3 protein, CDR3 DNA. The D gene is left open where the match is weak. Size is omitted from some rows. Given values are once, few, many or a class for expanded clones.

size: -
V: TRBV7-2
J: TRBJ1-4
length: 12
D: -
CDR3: CASSRLNEKLFF
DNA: TGTGCCAGCAGCCGACTTAATGAAAAACTGTTTTTT

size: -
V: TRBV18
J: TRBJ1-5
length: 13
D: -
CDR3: CASSWTENQPQHF
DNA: TGTGCCAGCTCATGGACGGAGAATCAGCCCCAGCATTTT

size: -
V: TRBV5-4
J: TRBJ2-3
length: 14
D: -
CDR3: CASGAYTSTDTQYF
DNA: TGTGCCAGCGGGGCGTATACTAGCACAGATACGCAGTATTTT

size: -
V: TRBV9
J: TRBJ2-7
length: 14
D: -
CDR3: CASSVGSSSYEQYF
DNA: TGTGCCAGCAGCGTTGGTAGTAGTTCCTACGAGCAGTACTTC

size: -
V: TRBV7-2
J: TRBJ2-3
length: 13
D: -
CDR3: CASSPYSAGTQYF
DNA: TGTGCCAGCAGCCCCTATTCCGCGGGTACGCAGTATTTT

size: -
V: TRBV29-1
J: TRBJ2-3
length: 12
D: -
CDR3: CSVGAGTDTQYF
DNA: TGCAGCGTTGGCGCAGGCACAGATACGCAGTATTTT

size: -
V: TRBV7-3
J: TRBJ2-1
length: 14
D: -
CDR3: CASSPSKGGGEQFF
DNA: TGTGCCAGCAGCCCCTCAAAAGGGGGGGGTGAGCAGTTCTTC

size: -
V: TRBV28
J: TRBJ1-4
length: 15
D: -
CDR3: CASRTPPGQNEKLFF
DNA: TGTGCCAGCAGAACACCCCCGGGACAAAATGAAAAACTGTTTTTT

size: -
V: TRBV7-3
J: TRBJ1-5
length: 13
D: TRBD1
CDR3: CASSKGAGQPQHF
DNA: TGTGCCAGCAGCAAGGGGGCTGGGCAGCCCCAGCATTTT

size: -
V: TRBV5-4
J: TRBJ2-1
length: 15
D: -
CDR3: CASSLDSQSYNEQFF
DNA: TGTGCCAGCAGCTTAGACAGCCAATCCTACAATGAGCAGTTCTTC

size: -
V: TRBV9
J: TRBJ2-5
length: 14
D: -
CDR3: CASSLTGEGETQYF
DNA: TGTGCCAGCAGCCTGACAGGGGAGGGAGAGACCCAGTACTTC

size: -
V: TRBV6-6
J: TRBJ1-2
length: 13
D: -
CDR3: CASSYAREHGYTF
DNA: TGTGCCAGCAGTTATGCCCGAGAACATGGCTACACCTTC

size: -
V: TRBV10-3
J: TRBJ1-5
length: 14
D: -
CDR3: CAISGPLGNQPQHF
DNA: TGTGCCATCTCTGGCCCCCTTGGCAATCAGCCCCAGCATTTT

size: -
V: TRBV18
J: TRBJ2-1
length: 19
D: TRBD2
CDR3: CASSPPSLAGGLRSNEQFF
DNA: TGTGCCAGCTCACCACCCTCTCTAGCGGGAGGCCTCCGTTCCAATGAGCAGTTCTTC

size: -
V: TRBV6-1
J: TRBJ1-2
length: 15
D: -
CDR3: CASSFWGLALYGYTF
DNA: TGTGCCAGCAGTTTCTGGGGCTTGGCCTTGTATGGCTACACCTTC

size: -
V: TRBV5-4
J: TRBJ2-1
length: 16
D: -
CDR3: CASSLAQRVGYNEQFF
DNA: TGTGCCAGCAGCTTAGCACAGCGGGTTGGGTACAATGAGCAGTTCTTC

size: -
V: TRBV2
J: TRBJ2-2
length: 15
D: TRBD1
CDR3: CASSVDRASAGELFF
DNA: TGTGCCAGCAGTGTCGACAGGGCAAGCGCCGGGGAGCTGTTTTTT

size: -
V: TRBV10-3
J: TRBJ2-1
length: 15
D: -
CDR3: CAISELRESYNEQFF
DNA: TGTGCCATCAGTGAGTTACGGGAGTCCTACAATGAGCAGTTCTTC

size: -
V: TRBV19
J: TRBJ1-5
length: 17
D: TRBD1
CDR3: CASSISGTGASNQPQHF
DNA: TGTGCCAGTAGTATATCCGGGACAGGAGCTAGCAATCAGCCCCAGCATTTT

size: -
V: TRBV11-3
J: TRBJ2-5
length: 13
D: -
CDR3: CASSEDPGETQYF
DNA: TGTGCCAGCAGCGAAGACCCGGGGGAGACCCAGTACTTC

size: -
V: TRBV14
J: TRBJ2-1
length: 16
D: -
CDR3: CASSQERLVSYNEQFF
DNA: TGTGCCAGCAGCCAAGAACGGCTAGTCTCCTACAATGAGCAGTTCTTC

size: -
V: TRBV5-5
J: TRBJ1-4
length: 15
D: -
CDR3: CASSRNGGPGEKLFF
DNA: TGTGCCAGCAGCCGAAACGGCGGGCCTGGGGAAAAACTGTTTTTT

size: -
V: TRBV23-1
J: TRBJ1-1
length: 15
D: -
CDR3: CASSLETAGNTEAFF
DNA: TGCGCCAGCAGCCTAGAGACAGCTGGGAACACTGAAGCTTTCTTT

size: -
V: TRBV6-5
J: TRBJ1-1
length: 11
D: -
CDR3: CASSYSTEAFF
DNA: TGTGCCAGCAGTTACAGCACTGAAGCTTTCTTT

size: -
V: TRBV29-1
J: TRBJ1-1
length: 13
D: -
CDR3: CSVEGNSNTEAFF
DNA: TGCAGCGTTGAAGGAAACAGCAACACTGAAGCTTTCTTT

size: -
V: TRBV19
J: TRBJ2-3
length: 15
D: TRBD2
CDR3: CASAFGGRYPDTQYF
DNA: TGTGCCAGTGCATTCGGCGGGAGATATCCAGATACGCAGTATTTT

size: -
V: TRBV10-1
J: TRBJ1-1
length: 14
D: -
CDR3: CASSESPLVTEAFF
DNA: TGCGCCAGCAGTGAGTCCCCTCTTGTCACTGAAGCTTTCTTT

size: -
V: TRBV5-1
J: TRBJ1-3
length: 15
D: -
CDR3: CASSLVESSGNTIYF
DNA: TGCGCCAGCAGCTTGGTGGAAAGCTCTGGAAACACCATATATTTT

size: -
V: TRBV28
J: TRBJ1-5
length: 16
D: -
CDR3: CASSLSGLYVNQPQHF
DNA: TGTGCCAGCAGTTTGTCAGGGCTGTATGTCAATCAGCCCCAGCATTTT

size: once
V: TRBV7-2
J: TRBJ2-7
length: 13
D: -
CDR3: CASSPRTLYEQYF
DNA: TGTGCCAGCAGCCCCAGAACACTCTACGAGCAGTACTTC

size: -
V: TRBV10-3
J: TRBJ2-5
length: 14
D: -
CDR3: CAISYLSGQETQYF
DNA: TGTGCCATCAGTTACCTTAGCGGCCAAGAGACCCAGTACTTC

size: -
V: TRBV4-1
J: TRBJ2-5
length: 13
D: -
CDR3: CASSRTFQETQYF
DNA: TGCGCCAGCAGCAGGACCTTCCAAGAGACCCAGTACTTC

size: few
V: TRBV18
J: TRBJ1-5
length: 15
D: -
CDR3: CASSPWAGAGQPQHF
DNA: TGTGCCAGCTCACCTTGGGCAGGGGCAGGTCAGCCCCAGCATTTT

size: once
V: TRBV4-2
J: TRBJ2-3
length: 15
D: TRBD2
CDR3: CASSQERGEGPTQYF
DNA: TGTGCCAGCAGCCAAGAGCGGGGGGAGGGACCAACGCAGTATTTT

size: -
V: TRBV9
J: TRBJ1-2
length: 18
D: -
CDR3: CASSAGLTAIDDNYGYTF
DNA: TGTGCCAGCAGCGCCGGATTGACGGCCATCGATGACAACTATGGCTACACCTTC

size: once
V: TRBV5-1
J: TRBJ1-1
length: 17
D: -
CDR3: CASSLPKTNPQNTEAFF
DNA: TGCGCCAGCAGCTTGCCCAAGACAAATCCCCAGAACACTGAAGCTTTCTTT

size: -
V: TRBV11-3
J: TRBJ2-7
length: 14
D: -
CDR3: CASSLAGTSYEQYF
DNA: TGTGCCAGCAGCTTAGCGGGGACCTCCTACGAGCAGTACTTC